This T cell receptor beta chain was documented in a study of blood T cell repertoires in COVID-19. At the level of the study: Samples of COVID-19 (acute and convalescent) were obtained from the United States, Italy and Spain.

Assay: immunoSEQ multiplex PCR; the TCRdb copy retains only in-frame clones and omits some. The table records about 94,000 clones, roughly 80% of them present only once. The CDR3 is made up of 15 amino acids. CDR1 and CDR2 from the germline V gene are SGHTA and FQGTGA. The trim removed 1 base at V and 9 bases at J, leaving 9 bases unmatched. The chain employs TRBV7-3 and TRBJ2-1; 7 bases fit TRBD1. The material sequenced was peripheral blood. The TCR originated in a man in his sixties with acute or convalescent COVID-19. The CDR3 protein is CASSLRTGDLSEQFF. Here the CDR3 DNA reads TGTGCCAGCAGCTTAAGAACAGGGGATCTCAGTGAGCAGTTCTTC.